This T cell receptor beta chain is drawn from a study of metastatic and nonmetastatic thyroid tumors. At the level of the study: Both malignant and benign thyroid patients supplied peripheral blood and tumor or nodule tissue samples, across which the repertoires of these patients were then compared.

Authors' analysis steps: A classifier for distant metastasis in papillary thyroid cancer was constructed using CDR3 differences observed across clinicopathological groups. With MiXCR, TCRdb reprocessed the PCR reads. These V and J calls rely on TCRdb rather than the paper's analysis. The table shows around 46,000 clones, with around 20% occurring only once. No treatment of any kind had been given to any patient before thyroid surgery. This clone was counted ten times or more. The sequence was obtained from a male donor with papillary thyroid cancer or a benign thyroid nodule (not recorded which). Some clones in this sample may be carry-over from other donors' samples. Input material: blood.

CDR3 sequence reads: CASSPGQGQQPQHF. CDR3 bases: TGCGCCAGCAGCCCCGGACAGGGTCAACAGCCCCAGCATTTT. This chain connects TRBV5-1 to TRBJ1-5, with TRBD1 identical over 8 bases. There are 14 residues in the CDR3. V was pared by 4 bases and J by 7 bases, with 7 bases of the junction left unmatched. The germline gives CDR1 SGHRS, CDR2 YFSETQ.